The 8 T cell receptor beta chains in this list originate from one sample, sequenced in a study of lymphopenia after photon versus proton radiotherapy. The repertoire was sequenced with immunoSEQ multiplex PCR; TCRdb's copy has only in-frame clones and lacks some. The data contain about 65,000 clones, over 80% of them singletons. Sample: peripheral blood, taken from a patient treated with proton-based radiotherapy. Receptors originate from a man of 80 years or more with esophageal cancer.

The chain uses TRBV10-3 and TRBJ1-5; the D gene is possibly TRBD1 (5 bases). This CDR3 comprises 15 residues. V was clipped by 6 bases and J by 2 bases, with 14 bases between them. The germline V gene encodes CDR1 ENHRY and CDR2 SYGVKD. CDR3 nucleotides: TGTGCCATCAGCCAGTCACAGGTGGGCAATCAGCCCCAGCATTTT. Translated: CAISQSQVGNQPQHF.

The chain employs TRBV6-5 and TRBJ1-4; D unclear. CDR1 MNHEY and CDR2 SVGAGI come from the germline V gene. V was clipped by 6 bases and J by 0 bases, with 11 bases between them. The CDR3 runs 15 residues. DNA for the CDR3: TGTGCCAGCAGACTACACGGGGCAACTAATGAAAAACTGTTTTTT. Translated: CASRLHGATNEKLFF.

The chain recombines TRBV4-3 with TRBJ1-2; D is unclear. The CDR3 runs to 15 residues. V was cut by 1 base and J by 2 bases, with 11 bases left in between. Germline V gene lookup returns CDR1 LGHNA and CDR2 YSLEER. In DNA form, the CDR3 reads TGCGCCAGCAGCCAAGCCCGAGTCACGAACTATGGCTACACCTTC. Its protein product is CASSQARVTNYGYTF.

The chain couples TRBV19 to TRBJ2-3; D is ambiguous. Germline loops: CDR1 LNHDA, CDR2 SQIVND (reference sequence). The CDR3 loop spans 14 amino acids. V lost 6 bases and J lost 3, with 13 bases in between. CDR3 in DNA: TGTGCCAGTAGGAGACGGGTGGGAACAGATACGCAGTATTTT. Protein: CASRRRVGTDTQYF.

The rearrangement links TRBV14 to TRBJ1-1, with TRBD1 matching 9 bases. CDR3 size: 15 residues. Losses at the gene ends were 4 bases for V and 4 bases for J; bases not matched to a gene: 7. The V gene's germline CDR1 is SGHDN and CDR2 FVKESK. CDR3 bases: TGTGCCAGCAGCCCAGGGACAGGGTATCGCACTGAAGCTTTCTTT. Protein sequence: CASSPGTGYRTEAFF. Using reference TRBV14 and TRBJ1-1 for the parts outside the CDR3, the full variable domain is EAGVTQFPSHSVIEKGQTVTLRCDPISGHDNLYWYRRVMGKEIKFLLHFVKESKQDESGMPNNRFLAERTGGTYSTLKVQPAELEDSGVYFCASSPGTGYRTEAFFGQGTRLTVV.

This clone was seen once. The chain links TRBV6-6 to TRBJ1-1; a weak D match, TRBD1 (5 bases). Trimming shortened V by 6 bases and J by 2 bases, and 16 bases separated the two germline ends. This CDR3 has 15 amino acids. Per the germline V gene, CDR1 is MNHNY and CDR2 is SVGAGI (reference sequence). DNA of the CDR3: TGTGCCAGCAGACTGCTACCGACAGTTAACACTGAAGCTTTCTTT. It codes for CASRLLPTVNTEAFF.

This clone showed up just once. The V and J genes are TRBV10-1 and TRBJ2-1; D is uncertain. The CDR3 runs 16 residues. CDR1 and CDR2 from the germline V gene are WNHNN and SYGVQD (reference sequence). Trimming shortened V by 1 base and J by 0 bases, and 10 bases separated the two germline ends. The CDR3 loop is CASSEFGRSSYNEQFF. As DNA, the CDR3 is TGCGCCAGCAGTGAGTTCGGCAGGAGCTCCTACAATGAGCAGTTCTTC.

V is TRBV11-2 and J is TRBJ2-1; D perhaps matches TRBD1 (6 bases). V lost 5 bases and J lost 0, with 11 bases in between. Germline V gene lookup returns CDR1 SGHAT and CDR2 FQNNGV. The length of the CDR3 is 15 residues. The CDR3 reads CASSLDSGSYNEQFF. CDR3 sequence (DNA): TGTGCCAGCAGCCTGGACAGCGGCTCCTACAATGAGCAGTTCTTC.